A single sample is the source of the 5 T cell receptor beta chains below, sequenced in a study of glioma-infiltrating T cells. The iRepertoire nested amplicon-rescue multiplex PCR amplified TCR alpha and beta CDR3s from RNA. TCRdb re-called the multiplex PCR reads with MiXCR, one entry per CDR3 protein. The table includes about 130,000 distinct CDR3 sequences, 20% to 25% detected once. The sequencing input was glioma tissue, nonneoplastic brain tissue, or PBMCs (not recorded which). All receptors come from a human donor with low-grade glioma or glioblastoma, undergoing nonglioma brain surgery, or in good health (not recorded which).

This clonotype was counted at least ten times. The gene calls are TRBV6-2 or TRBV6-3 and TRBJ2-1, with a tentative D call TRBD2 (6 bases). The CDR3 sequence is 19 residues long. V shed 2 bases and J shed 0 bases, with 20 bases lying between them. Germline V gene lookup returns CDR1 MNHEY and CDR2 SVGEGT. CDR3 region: CASSYQLADVLNSYNEQFF. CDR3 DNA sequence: TGTGCCAGCAGTTACCAACTAGCAGACGTCTTAAACTCCTACAATGAGCAGTTCTTC.

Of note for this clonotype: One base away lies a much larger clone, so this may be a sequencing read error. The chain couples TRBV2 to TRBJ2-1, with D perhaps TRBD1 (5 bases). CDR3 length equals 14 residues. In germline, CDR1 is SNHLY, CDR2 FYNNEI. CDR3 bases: TGTGCCAGCAGTGAGACGACAGCGTACAATGGGCAGTTCTTC. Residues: CASSETTAYNGQFF.

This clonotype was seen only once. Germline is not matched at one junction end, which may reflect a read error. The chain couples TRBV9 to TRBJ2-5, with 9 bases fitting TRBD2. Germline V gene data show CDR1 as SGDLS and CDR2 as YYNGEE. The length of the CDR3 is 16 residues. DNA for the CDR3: TGTACCAGCAGCGTCCTAGCGGGGTCGGTATCCGAGACCCAGTACTTC. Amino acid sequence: CTSSVLAGSVSETQYF.

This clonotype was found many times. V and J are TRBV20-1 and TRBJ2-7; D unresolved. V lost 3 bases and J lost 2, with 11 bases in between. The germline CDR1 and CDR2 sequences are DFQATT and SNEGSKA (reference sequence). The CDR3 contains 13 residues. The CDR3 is CSASAPQTYEQYF. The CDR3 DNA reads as TGCAGTGCTAGCGCTCCTCAAACCTACGAGCAGTACTTC.

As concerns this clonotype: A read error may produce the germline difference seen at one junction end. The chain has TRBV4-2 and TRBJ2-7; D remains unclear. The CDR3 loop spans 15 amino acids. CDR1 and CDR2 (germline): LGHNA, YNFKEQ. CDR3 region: CASSQDEGTPYGQYF. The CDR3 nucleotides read TGTGCCAGCAGCCAAGATGAAGGTACCCCCTACGGGCAGTACTTC.